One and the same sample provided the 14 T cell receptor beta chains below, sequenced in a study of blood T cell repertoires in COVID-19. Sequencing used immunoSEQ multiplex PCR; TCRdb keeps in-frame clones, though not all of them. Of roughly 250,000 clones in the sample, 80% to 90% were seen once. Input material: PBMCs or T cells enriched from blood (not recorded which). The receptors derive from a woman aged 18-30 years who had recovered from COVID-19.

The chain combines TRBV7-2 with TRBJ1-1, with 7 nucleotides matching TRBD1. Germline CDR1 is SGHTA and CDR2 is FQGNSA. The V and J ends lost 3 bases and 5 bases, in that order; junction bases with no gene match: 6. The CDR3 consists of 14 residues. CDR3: CASSLTGWETEAFF. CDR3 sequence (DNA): TGTGCCAGCAGCTTGACAGGGTGGGAAACTGAAGCTTTCTTT.

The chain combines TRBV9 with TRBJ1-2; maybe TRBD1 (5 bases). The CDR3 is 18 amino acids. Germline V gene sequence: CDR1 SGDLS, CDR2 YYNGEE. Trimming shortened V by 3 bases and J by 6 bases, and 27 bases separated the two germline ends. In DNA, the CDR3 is TGTGCCAGCAGCGCCGAGACGGTTACAGGTTTAATAAGGGATGGCTACACCTTC. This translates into CASSAETVTGLIRDGYTF.

The CDR3: CSVPGGRTEAFF. Written as DNA, the CDR3 is TGCAGCGTTCCAGGGGGCCGGACTGAAGCTTTCTTT. The gene calls are TRBV29-1 and TRBJ1-1, with 8 bases fitting TRBD1. The trim removed 5 bases at V and 5 bases at J, leaving 4 bases unmatched. Germline loops: CDR1 SQVTM, CDR2 ANQGSEA. CDR3 size: 12 residues.

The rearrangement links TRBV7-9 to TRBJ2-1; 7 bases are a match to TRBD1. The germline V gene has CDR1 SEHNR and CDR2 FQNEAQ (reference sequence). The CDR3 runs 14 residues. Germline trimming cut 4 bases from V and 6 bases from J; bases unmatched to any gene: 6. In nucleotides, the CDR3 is TGTGCCAGCAGCTATAAAAACAGGGGCAATGAGCAGTTCTTC. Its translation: CASSYKNRGNEQFF. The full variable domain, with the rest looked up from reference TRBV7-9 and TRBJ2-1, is DTGVSQNPRHKITKRGQNVTFRCDPISEHNRLYWYRQTLGQGPEFLTYFQNEAQLEKSRLLSDRFSAERPKGSFSTLEIQRTEQGDSAMYLCASSYKNRGNEQFFGPGTRLTVL.

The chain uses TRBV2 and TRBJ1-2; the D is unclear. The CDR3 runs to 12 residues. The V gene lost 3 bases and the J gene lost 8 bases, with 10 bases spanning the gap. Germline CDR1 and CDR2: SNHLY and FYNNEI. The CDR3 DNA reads TGTGCCAGCAGTGAGCGAGCGTCAGGCTACACCTTC. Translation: CASSERASGYTF.

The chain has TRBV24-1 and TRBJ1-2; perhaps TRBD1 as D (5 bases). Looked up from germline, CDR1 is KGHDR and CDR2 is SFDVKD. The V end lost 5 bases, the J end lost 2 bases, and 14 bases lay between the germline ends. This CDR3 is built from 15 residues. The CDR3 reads CATSATGDINYGYTF. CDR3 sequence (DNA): TGTGCCACCAGTGCAACGGGGGATATCAACTATGGCTACACCTTC.

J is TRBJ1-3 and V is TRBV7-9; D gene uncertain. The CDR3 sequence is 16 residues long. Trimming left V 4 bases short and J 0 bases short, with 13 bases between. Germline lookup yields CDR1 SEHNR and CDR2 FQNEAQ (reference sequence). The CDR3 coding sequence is TGTGCCAGCAGCTCCGTCGGAGCGATCTCTGGAAACACCATATATTTT. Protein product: CASSSVGAISGNTIYF.

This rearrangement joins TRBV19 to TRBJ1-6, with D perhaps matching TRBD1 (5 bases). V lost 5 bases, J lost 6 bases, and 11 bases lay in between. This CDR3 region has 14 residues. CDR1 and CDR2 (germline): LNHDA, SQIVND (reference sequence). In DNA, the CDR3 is TGTGCCAGTAGTGTCCAGGGCTTTAATTCACCCCTCCACTTT. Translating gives CASSVQGFNSPLHF.

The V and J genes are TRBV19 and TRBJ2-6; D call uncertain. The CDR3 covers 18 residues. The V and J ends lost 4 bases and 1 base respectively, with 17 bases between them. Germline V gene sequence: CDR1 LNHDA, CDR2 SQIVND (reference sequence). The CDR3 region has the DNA TGTGCCAGTAGTAGGTTAGCATGGTTTGAGTCTGGGGCCAACGTCCTGACTTTC. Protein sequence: CASSRLAWFESGANVLTF.

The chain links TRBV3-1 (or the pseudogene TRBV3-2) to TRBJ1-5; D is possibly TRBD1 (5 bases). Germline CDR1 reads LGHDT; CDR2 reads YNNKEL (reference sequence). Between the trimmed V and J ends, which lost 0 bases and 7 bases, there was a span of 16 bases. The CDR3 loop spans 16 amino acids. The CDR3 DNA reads TGTGCCAGCAGCCAAGATCACACTGGGGGAGGACAGCCCCAGCATTTT. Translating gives CASSQDHTGGGQPQHF.

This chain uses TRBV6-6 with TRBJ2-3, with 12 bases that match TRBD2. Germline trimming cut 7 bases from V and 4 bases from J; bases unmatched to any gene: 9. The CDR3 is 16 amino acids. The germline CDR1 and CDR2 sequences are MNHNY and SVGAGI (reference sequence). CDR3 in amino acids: CASKLAGGVWADTQYF. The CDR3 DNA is TGTGCCAGCAAACTAGCGGGGGGAGTTTGGGCAGATACGCAGTATTTT.

CDR3 sequence: CASTTTREGHRETQYF. The CDR3 bases are TGTGCCAGCACCACTACCAGGGAAGGCCACCGAGAGACCCAGTACTTC. The chain recombines TRBV7-9 with TRBJ2-5; TRBD1 is a possible D gene (5 bases). V was shortened by 7 bases and J by 4 bases, with 22 bases between the two germline ends. This CDR3 has 16 amino acids. The V gene's germline CDR1 is SEHNR and CDR2 FQNEAQ (reference sequence).

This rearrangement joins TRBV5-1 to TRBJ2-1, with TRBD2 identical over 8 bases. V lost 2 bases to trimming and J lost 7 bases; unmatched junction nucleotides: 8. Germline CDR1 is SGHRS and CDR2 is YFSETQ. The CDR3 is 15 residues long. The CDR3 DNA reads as TGCGCCAGCAGCTTCGGCGGGGGGCGGAGGAATGAGCAGTTCTTC. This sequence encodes CASSFGGGRRNEQFF.

CDR3 nucleotide sequence: TGTGCCAGCAGTTTAGTAGATCTAGAGCTGTTTTTT. It codes for CASSLVDLELFF. The chain couples TRBV12-3 or TRBV12-4 to TRBJ2-2; D remains unclear. V dropped 1 base and J dropped 11 bases, with 8 bases sitting between them. The CDR3 is made up of 12 amino acids.